Listed below are T cell receptor beta chains from one sample, sequenced in a study of T cell repertoires in cytomegalovirus infection. TCRdb passed the reads through MiXCR, listing each CDR3 protein once. This table has under 850,000 distinct CDR3 sequences, roughly a third appearing once. No cognate antigen is known for these TCRs. Sequencing was performed on cultured PBMCs, taken from culture after CMV antigen stimulation. These receptors all stem from a human donor in good health (CMV status not recorded). Some clones in this sample may be carry-over from other donors' samples. Each CDR3 is given with its conserved first and last residue. A D gene is named only where the DNA matches it firmly. Size is stated for part of the rows, as once, few or many counts, or as a class when the clone is expanded.

V: TRBV7-9; J: TRBJ2-1; D: .; size: few; length: 14; DNA: TGTGCCAGCAGCTTAGGGGACCCGATTGATGAGCAGTTCTTC; CDR3: CASSLGDPIDEQFF
V: TRBV7-2; J: TRBJ2-1; D: TRBD1; size: .; length: 17; DNA: TGTGCCAGCAGCCCAAGAATGGGACAGGGGGCGTACAATGAGCAGTTCTTC; CDR3: CASSPRMGQGAYNEQFF
V: TRBV7-2; J: TRBJ1-5; D: .; size: .; length: 13; DNA: TGTGCCAGCAGCCCTCAGGGGCCTCAGCCCCAGCATTTT; CDR3: CASSPQGPQPQHF
V: TRBV15; J: TRBJ2-1; D: TRBD2; size: .; length: 16; DNA: TGTGCCACCAGCAGCCCCTTGGGGACTAGCTTGAATGAGCAGTTCTTC; CDR3: CATSSPLGTSLNEQFF
V: TRBV7-2; J: TRBJ2-7; D: TRBD2; size: .; length: 17; DNA: TGTGCCAGCAGCCCCCTCCGTAGCGGGAGGGCTTGGGACGAGCAGTACTTC; CDR3: CASSPLRSGRAWDEQYF
V: TRBV12-3/TRBV12-4; J: TRBJ2-5; D: TRBD2; size: .; length: 16; DNA: TGTGCCAGCAGTTCATTACTAGCGGGAGCGGGAGAGACCCAGTACTTC; CDR3: CASSSLLAGAGETQYF
V: TRBV12-5; J: TRBJ1-3; D: .; size: .; length: 13; DNA: TGTGCTAGTGGACAGTCATCTGGAAACACCATATATTTT; CDR3: CASGQSSGNTIYF
V: TRBV19; J: TRBJ1-6; D: .; size: few; length: 15; DNA: TGTGCCAGTAGCCACAGGGACTCCTATAATTCACCCCTCCACTTT; CDR3: CASSHRDSYNSPLHF
V: TRBV7-6; J: TRBJ2-2; D: TRBD2; size: few; length: 16; DNA: TGTGCCAGCAGCCTTCCGCGGGATACTAGCGCCGGGGAGCTGTTTTTT; CDR3: CASSLPRDTSAGELFF
V: TRBV7-2; J: TRBJ2-3; D: .; size: .; length: 17; DNA: TGTGCCAGCAGCCCAAACCTTCGACTATCTAGCACAGATACGCAGTATTTT; CDR3: CASSPNLRLSSTDTQYF
V: TRBV29-1; J: TRBJ2-7; D: .; size: .; length: 13; DNA: TGCAGCGTTGGGGCCGGACTCTCCTACGAGCAGTACTTC; CDR3: CSVGAGLSYEQYF
V: TRBV19; J: TRBJ2-1; D: TRBD2; size: few; length: 16; DNA: TGTGCCAGTACGCCTCAGTGGGGGGGCTCCTACAATGAGCAGTTCTTC; CDR3: CASTPQWGGSYNEQFF
V: TRBV20-1; J: TRBJ2-2; D: .; size: .; length: 13; DNA: TGCAGTGCTACTGAAGGGAACACCGGGGAGCTGTTTTTT; CDR3: CSATEGNTGELFF
V: TRBV7-2; J: TRBJ2-7; D: .; size: .; length: 14; DNA: TGTGCCAGCAGCTTAGGGGGACTCCCACTCGAGCAGTACTTC; CDR3: CASSLGGLPLEQYF
V: TRBV19; J: TRBJ2-1; D: TRBD2; size: .; length: 16; DNA: TGTGCCAGTAGCCCGAGGGGCGGGAGGGCCGGGGATGAGCAGTTCTTC; CDR3: CASSPRGGRAGDEQFF
V: TRBV7-2; J: TRBJ2-3; D: .; size: .; length: 14; DNA: TGTGCCAGCAGCTTAGAAGGGCCCCCAGATACGCAGTATTTT; CDR3: CASSLEGPPDTQYF
V: TRBV18; J: TRBJ1-2; D: .; size: .; length: 11; DNA: TGTGCCAGCTCACTCAACCAAGTAGGCACCTTC; CDR3: CASSLNQVGTF
V: TRBV12-3/TRBV12-4; J: TRBJ2-7; D: .; size: few; length: 14; DNA: TGTGCCAGCAGTCCCGGGACAAACTCCTACGAGCAGTACTTC; CDR3: CASSPGTNSYEQYF
V: TRBV12-3/TRBV12-4; J: TRBJ2-7; D: TRBD1; size: .; length: 16; DNA: TGTGCCAGCAGTTTAGGAGAACAGGGGCTCCCCTACGAGCAGTACTTC; CDR3: CASSLGEQGLPYEQYF
V: TRBV7-2; J: TRBJ1-6; D: TRBD1; size: few; length: 14; DNA: TGTGCCAGCAGCTTAGGGACAGGGTCCTCACCCCTCCACTTT; CDR3: CASSLGTGSSPLHF
V: TRBV7-2; J: TRBJ2-7; D: TRBD1; size: many; length: 15; DNA: TGTGCCAGCAGCTTAGGTGGGACAGGGGGCAACGAGCAGTACTTC; CDR3: CASSLGGTGGNEQYF
V: TRBV28; J: TRBJ1-1; D: .; size: many; length: 15; DNA: TGTGCCAGCAGTTCCCCGTTTGGGGGTAGTCCTGAAGCTTTCTTT; CDR3: CASSSPFGGSPEAFF
V: TRBV2; J: TRBJ2-7; D: TRBD2; size: .; length: 15; DNA: TGTGCCAGCACCTGGGAGGGCGGGAGCTCCTACGAGCAGTACTTC; CDR3: CASTWEGGSSYEQYF
V: TRBV12-3/TRBV12-4; J: TRBJ1-5; D: .; size: .; length: 13; DNA: TGTGCCAGCAGTTTAACACCACCATGGCCCCAGCATTTT; CDR3: CASSLTPPWPQHF
V: TRBV7-2; J: TRBJ2-3; D: .; size: few; length: 15; DNA: TGTGCCAGCAGCTTAGCACTCTGGGGGGCAGATACGCAGTATTTT; CDR3: CASSLALWGADTQYF
V: TRBV18; J: TRBJ1-4; D: .; size: .; length: 16; DNA: TGTGCCAGCTCACCATCTTCCCCAGGAATGAATGAAAAACTGTTTTTT; CDR3: CASSPSSPGMNEKLFF
V: TRBV5-5; J: TRBJ1-1; D: .; size: .; length: 13; DNA: TGTGCCAGCAGCCGGACAGTGGGCACTGAAGCTTTCTTT; CDR3: CASSRTVGTEAFF
V: TRBV6-2/TRBV6-3; J: TRBJ2-7; D: .; size: .; length: 14; DNA: TGTGCCAGCAGTTCCGACAGGAATGCCTACGAGCAGTACTTC; CDR3: CASSSDRNAYEQYF
V: TRBV7-2; J: TRBJ1-5; D: .; size: many; length: 12; DNA: TGTGCCAGCAGCGACCGGGATCAGCCCCAGCATTTT; CDR3: CASSDRDQPQHF
V: TRBV12-3/TRBV12-4; J: TRBJ1-3; D: .; size: few; length: 16; DNA: TGTGCCAGCAGTTTAGGAGCCCCAGGTACTGGAAACACCATATATTTT; CDR3: CASSLGAPGTGNTIYF
V: TRBV7-8; J: TRBJ1-2; D: TRBD1; size: few; length: 15; DNA: TGTGCCAGCAGCTTAGGAGGGACAGCCAACTATGGCTACACCTTC; CDR3: CASSLGGTANYGYTF
V: TRBV2; J: TRBJ2-1; D: TRBD2; size: few; length: 13; DNA: TGTGCCAGCAATAGCGGGGTTTACAATGAGCAGTTCTTC; CDR3: CASNSGVYNEQFF
V: TRBV10-3; J: TRBJ2-2; D: .; size: .; length: 16; DNA: TGTGCCATCAGTGAGTTCCTCGTACACCTCACCGGGGAGCTGTTTTTT; CDR3: CAISEFLVHLTGELFF
V: TRBV5-4; J: TRBJ2-5; D: TRBD2; size: .; length: 16; DNA: TGTGCCAGCAGCTTGAAGGGACTAGCGGGATTGGAGACCCAGTACTTC; CDR3: CASSLKGLAGLETQYF
V: TRBV4-1; J: TRBJ1-1; D: TRBD1; size: few; length: 15; DNA: TGCGCCAGCAGCCAGCGAACCGGGACAGGGGGCCAGGCTTTCTTT; CDR3: CASSQRTGTGGQAFF
V: TRBV11-2; J: TRBJ1-5; D: TRBD1; size: few; length: 16; DNA: TGTGCCAGCAGCTACGACATAGGACAGGGGGTTCAGCCCCAGCATTTT; CDR3: CASSYDIGQGVQPQHF
V: TRBV5-3; J: TRBJ1-4; D: TRBD1; size: .; length: 15; DNA: TGTGCCAGCGGACAGGATCCTGCAACTAATGAAAAACTGTTTTTT; CDR3: CASGQDPATNEKLFF
V: TRBV3-1; J: TRBJ2-7; D: .; size: .; length: 16; DNA: TGTGCCAGCAGCCAATTTATGGGGACAAGGCGCTACGAGCAGTACTTC; CDR3: CASSQFMGTRRYEQYF
V: TRBV10-3; J: TRBJ1-2; D: TRBD1; size: .; length: 14; DNA: TGTGCCATCAGTGAACCCGACAGGGGGCTTGGCTACACCTTC; CDR3: CAISEPDRGLGYTF
V: TRBV10-3; J: TRBJ2-7; D: .; size: .; length: 12; DNA: TGTGCCATCAGTGAGTCCTTCTACGAGCAGTACTTC; CDR3: CAISESFYEQYF
V: TRBV7-2; J: TRBJ1-1; D: .; size: many; length: 13; DNA: TGTGCCAGCACCAGTACAGGAGGGACTGAAGCTTTCTTT; CDR3: CASTSTGGTEAFF
V: TRBV19; J: TRBJ2-1; D: TRBD1; size: .; length: 13; DNA: TGTGCCAGTAGTGTCTGGGACAGGGATGAGCAGTTCTTC; CDR3: CASSVWDRDEQFF
V: TRBV7-2; J: TRBJ2-7; D: TRBD1; size: few; length: 14; DNA: TGTGCCAGCAGCTTGGGGACAGGCACTACCGAGCAGTACTTC; CDR3: CASSLGTGTTEQYF
V: TRBV19; J: TRBJ1-3; D: TRBD1; size: .; length: 12; DNA: TGTGCCATACAGGGGTTTGGAAACACCATATATTTT; CDR3: CAIQGFGNTIYF
V: TRBV7-2; J: TRBJ2-7; D: TRBD2; size: many; length: 19; DNA: TGTGCCAGCAGTAGAGGGACTAGCGGGAGATATGGTTGGTCAGCCGAGCAGTACTTC; CDR3: CASSRGTSGRYGWSAEQYF
V: TRBV2; J: TRBJ2-3; D: .; size: .; length: 17; DNA: TGTGCCAGCAGGAAAGGGGGACCGCGACACCTCACAGATACGCAGTATTTT; CDR3: CASRKGGPRHLTDTQYF
V: TRBV7-6; J: TRBJ2-1; D: .; size: .; length: 14; DNA: TGTGCCAGCAGCCACATTTCCGGGTACAATGAGCAGTTCTTC; CDR3: CASSHISGYNEQFF
V: TRBV28; J: TRBJ1-6; D: .; size: .; length: 12; DNA: TGTGCCGAGGGTTGGGGTAATTCACCCCTCCACTTT; CDR3: CAEGWGNSPLHF
V: TRBV18; J: TRBJ2-7; D: .; size: once; length: 16; DNA: TGTGCCAGCTCATCTAACACGGGATCCATAACCTACGAGCAGTACTTC; CDR3: CASSSNTGSITYEQYF
V: TRBV27; J: TRBJ2-2; D: .; size: few; length: 16; DNA: TGTGCCAGCAGTTCCCCCTTGAGGCTTAACACCGGGGAGCTGTTTTTT; CDR3: CASSSPLRLNTGELFF
V: TRBV7-2; J: TRBJ2-3; D: .; size: many; length: 14; DNA: TGTGCCAGCAGCTTAATCGGCATCACAGATACGCAGTATTTT; CDR3: CASSLIGITDTQYF
V: TRBV4-1; J: TRBJ2-1; D: .; size: .; length: 11; DNA: TGCGCCAGCAGCCAGGGTTCGAGGGGTTTCTTC; CDR3: CASSQGSRGFF
V: TRBV7-2; J: TRBJ2-7; D: .; size: many; length: 13; DNA: TGTGCCAGCAGCTTAGCGGCTCGTTACGAGCAGTACTTC; CDR3: CASSLAARYEQYF